This T cell receptor (beta chain) was observed in a study of cytomegalovirus exposure and HLA in healthy donors. Findings of the study overall: An apparent linkage of common viral pathogens to several of the most significant clusters emerged in a later analysis. The investigators catalogued 164 TCR beta chains as cytomegalovirus-associated.

The PCR used 60 Vbeta and 13 Jbeta primers. Sequencing was performed with immunoSEQ multiplex PCR; in TCRdb, only in-frame clones are kept and a portion is missing. The sample records fewer than 150,000 clones, around 77% being singletons. For this clone: Its antigen remains unidentified.

This CDR3 region has 12 residues. CDR1 SGHNT and CDR2 YYREEE come from the germline V gene (reference sequence). V dropped 1 base and J dropped 5 bases, with 6 bases sitting between them. The genes are TRBV5-4 and TRBJ2-5; D uncertain. The sample taken for sequencing was PBMCs. The TCR originated in a human donor in good health. This CDR3 is CASSLPQETQYF. CDR3 in DNA: TGTGCCAGCAGCTTGCCCCAGGAGACCCAGTACTTC.